The 32 T cell receptor beta chains below all came from one sample that was sequenced in a study of T-cell reconstitution after alpha-beta-depleted transplantation in children. Unique molecular identifiers were used to barcode this TCRbeta library. A single record per CDR3 protein comes from TCRdb applying MiXCR to the PCR reads. Of 500,000 to 650,000 distinct CDR3 sequences in the sample, approximately 10% were seen once. Sequences were derived from PBMCs, mostly from graft donor cells, sampled 180 days after TCRalphabeta/CD19-depleted stem cell transplant. These receptors came from a female patient between 2 and 15 years old who had a stem cell transplant for aplastic anemia, so the T cells may come from the graft donor.

This clonotype was found a few times. The chain's CDR3 is CASSPAPGRDNEQFF. Written as DNA, the CDR3 is TGTGCCAGCAGCCCGGCTCCGGGACGCGACAATGAGCAGTTCTTC. The chain links TRBV5-8 to TRBJ2-1; D may match TRBD1 or TRBD2 (5 bases each). The germline CDR1 and CDR2 sequences are SGHTS and YDEGEE. The CDR3 contains 15 residues. The V and J ends lost 4 bases and 5 bases respectively, with 16 bases between them.

Points on this clonotype: Without the conserved terminal phenylalanine or tryptophan, this CDR3 likely stems from a read error. The rearrangement links TRBV12-3 or TRBV12-4 to TRBJ1-3; D ambiguous. Trimming stripped 6 bases from V and 3 bases from J, with 9 bases between. The CDR3 extends over 13 amino acids. The CDR3 nucleotides read TGTGCCAGCAGGCCGACACTTGGAAACACCATATATTTG. This codes for CASRPTLGNTIYL.

The J gene is TRBJ2-5, the V gene TRBV7-2; D is undetermined. The V end lost 5 bases, the J end lost 5 bases, and 18 bases lay between the germline ends. This CDR3 has 15 amino acids. Germline CDR1 reads SGHTA; CDR2 reads FQGNSA. The CDR3 sequence: CASSRIGKARETQYF. The CDR3 DNA reads as TGTGCCAGCAGCCGTATAGGGAAGGCGCGCGAGACCCAGTACTTC.

V gene TRBV2 combines with J gene TRBJ2-7; D call uncertain. Germline V gives CDR1 SNHLY, CDR2 FYNNEI. This CDR3 has 12 amino acids. V shed 5 bases and J shed 3 bases, with 8 bases lying between them. Here the CDR3 reads CASSTQDYEQYV. The CDR3 nucleotides are TGTGCCAGCAGTACGCAGGACTACGAGCAGTACGTC.

The rearrangement joins TRBV5-1 to TRBJ2-1, with D uncertain. Trimming pared 3 bases from V and 7 bases from J, leaving 14 bases between. The CDR3 is 14 residues long. Germline V CDR1 and CDR2: SGHRS, YFSETQ. CDR3 in amino acids: CASSWSQVWNEQFF. CDR3 sequence (DNA): TGCGCCAGCAGCTGGAGCCAGGTGTGGAATGAGCAGTTCTTC.

A few counts support this clonotype. This chain uses TRBV6-2 or TRBV6-3 with TRBJ2-2; D is ambiguous. Trimming left V 1 base short and J 2 bases short, with 5 bases between. Germline V gene sequence: CDR1 MNHEY, CDR2 SVGEGT. The CDR3 contains 14 residues. Here the CDR3 DNA reads TGTGCCAGCAGTTACTGGGCAAACACCGGGGAGCTGTTTTTT. It yields the protein CASSYWANTGELFF.

This clonotype was counted only a few times. The chain carries TRBV20-1 and TRBJ2-1, with 10 bases lining up with TRBD2. V lost 5 bases and J lost 6; bases outside the gene matches: 10. The germline V gene encodes CDR1 DFQATT and CDR2 SNEGSKA (reference sequence). The CDR3 runs to 15 residues. CDR3 bases: TGCAGTGCTCGGTCCCTGACTAGCGGGTTCAATGAGCAGTTCTTC. Protein sequence: CSARSLTSGFNEQFF.

This clonotype has a count of ten or more. The chain couples TRBV14 to TRBJ2-7; 9 bases align to TRBD2. V trimming: 7 bases; J trimming: 4 bases; junction bases outside the gene matches: 14. From germline, CDR1 is SGHDN and CDR2 FVKESK. The CDR3 loop spans 16 amino acids. The CDR3 DNA sequence: TGTGCCAGCACTTCGGTTTCCATAGCGGGAGATTACGAGCAGTACTTC. Its protein is CASTSVSIAGDYEQYF. Looking up the rest from reference TRBV14 and TRBJ2-7 gives the full variable domain: EAGVTQFPSHSVIEKGQTVTLRCDPISGHDNLYWYRRVMGKEIKFLLHFVKESKQDESGMPNNRFLAERTGGTYSTLKVQPAELEDSGVYFCASTSVSIAGDYEQYFGPGTRLTVT.

This chain links TRBV7-3 with TRBJ2-7; 8 bases align to TRBD1. Germline lookup yields CDR1 SGHTA and CDR2 FQGTGA. The CDR3 runs 16 residues. V shed 6 bases and J 6 bases; nucleotides not matched to a gene: 16. The CDR3 nucleotides read TGTGCCAGCAGTCCCGATGTAGGGACAGGCATCCTCGAGCAGTACTTC. Translation: CASSPDVGTGILEQYF.

This chain connects TRBV19 to TRBJ1-2; D is uncertain. The V and J ends lost 2 bases and 3 bases respectively, with 10 bases between them. This CDR3 region has 14 residues. CDR1 and CDR2 from the germline V gene are LNHDA and SQIVND (reference sequence). The CDR3 loop reads CASSIFSADYGYTF. The CDR3, as DNA: TGTGCCAGTAGTATATTTTCGGCAGACTATGGCTACACCTTC.

J is TRBJ2-5 and V is TRBV27; 8 nucleotides line up with TRBD2. The CDR3 consists of 13 residues. J gave up 4 bases and V 3 bases, and 1 base lay outside the gene matches. CDR1 MNHEY and CDR2 SMNVEV come from the germline V gene (reference sequence). For the CDR3, the DNA is TGTGCCAGCAGTTTTAGCGGGGTAGAGACCCAGTACTTC. It encodes CASSFSGVETQYF.

The chain carries TRBV28 and TRBJ2-7, with TRBD1 matching 8 bases. This CDR3 spans 13 amino acids. The ends lost 5 bases at V and 4 bases at J; junction bases unmatched: 4. Germline loops: CDR1 MDHEN, CDR2 SYDVKM. The CDR3 is CASSQDRVYEQYV. CDR3 nucleotides: TGTGCCAGCAGTCAGGACAGGGTTTACGAGCAGTACGTC.

J is TRBJ2-7 and V is TRBV4-3, with unresolved D. The germline CDR1 and CDR2 sequences are LGHNA and YSLEER. This CDR3 region has 13 residues. Deletions cut 0 bases from V and 12 bases from J, with 15 bases between. The CDR3 sequence: CASSQDLGRSGYF. The CDR3 DNA sequence: TGCGCCAGCAGCCAAGACCTAGGACGGTCAGGGTACTTC.

This rearrangement joins TRBV3-1 to TRBJ1-4; maybe TRBD1 (5 bases). Trimming took 1 base from V and 7 from J, leaving 13 bases between them. CDR3 size: 15 residues. Per germline, CDR1 LGHDT and CDR2 YNNKEL (reference sequence). The CDR3 DNA sequence: TGTGCCAGCAGCCAAGGGAAGGGGTGGAGTGAAAAACTGTTTTTT. It translates to CASSQGKGWSEKLFF. Complete variable domain (other parts from reference TRBV3-1 and TRBJ1-4): DTAVSQTPKYLVTQMGNDKSIKCEQNLGHDTMYWYKQDSKKFLKIMFSYNNKELIINETVPNRFSPKSPDKAHLNLHINSLELGDSAVYFCASSQGKGWSEKLFFGSGTQLSVL.

In this sample, this clonotype turned up many times. The chain has TRBV29-1 and TRBJ1-5, with D maybe TRBD1 (5 bases). The CDR3 has 13 residues. Trimming shortened V by 5 bases and J by 5 bases, and 13 bases separated the two germline ends. CDR1 SQVTM and CDR2 ANQGSEA come from the germline V gene. CDR3 nucleotide sequence: TGCAGCGTTCTTCAGGGATGGGATCAGCCCCAGCATTTT. As protein: CSVLQGWDQPQHF.

This clonotype was seen a handful of times. The gene calls are TRBV30 and TRBJ2-5; D tentatively fits TRBD1 or TRBD2 (6 bases each). Per the germline V gene, CDR1 is GTSNPN and CDR2 is SVGIG (reference sequence). Trimming pared 0 bases from V and 1 base from J, leaving 21 bases between. The CDR3 is 18 amino acids. CDR3: CAWSVRGPYRQFQETQYF. Written as DNA, the CDR3 is TGTGCCTGGAGTGTACGGGGGCCTTATCGGCAATTCCAAGAGACCCAGTACTTC. Together with reference TRBV30 and TRBJ2-5, the CDR3 gives the full variable domain: SQTIHQWPATLVQPVGSPLSLECTVEGTSNPNLYWYRQAAGRGLQLLFYSVGIGQISSEVPQNLSASRPQDRQFILSSKKLLLSDSGFYLCAWSVRGPYRQFQETQYFGPGTRLLVL.

This clonotype has just a few counts. The genes are TRBV6-5 and TRBJ2-7; D is perhaps TRBD2 (5 bases). The CDR3 runs to 12 residues. The V and J ends lost 6 bases and 5 bases respectively, with 11 bases between them. Looked up from germline, CDR1 is MNHEY and CDR2 is SVGAGI. Here the CDR3 DNA reads TGTGCCAGCAGCGGGGAACCCCACGAGCAGTACTTC. It yields the protein CASSGEPHEQYF.

Only a few counts were recorded for this clonotype. This CDR3 reads CASSQEVGRNQPQHF. CDR3 coding DNA: TGCGCCAGCAGCCAGGAGGTGGGGCGCAATCAGCCCCAGCATTTT. This sequence joins TRBV4-3 and TRBJ1-5; TRBD1 might be the D (5 bases). The CDR3 is made up of 15 amino acids. The germline CDR1 and CDR2 sequences are LGHNA and YSLEER. The ends were cut back, 3 bases at V and 2 bases at J, with 11 bases in the middle.

In its sample, this clonotype was seen many times. The chain links TRBV24-1 to TRBJ2-7; tentatively, D is TRBD2 (5 bases). CDR1 and CDR2 (germline): KGHDR, SFDVKD. With 3 bases removed from V and 3 bases from J, the gap between germline ends came to 14 bases. The CDR3 runs to 15 residues. CDR3 DNA sequence: TGTGCCACCAGTGATCCTACTAGTGGATACTACGAGCAGTACTTC. The encoded protein is CATSDPTSGYYEQYF.

The V gene is TRBV28, the J gene TRBJ2-7, with TRBD2 matching 9 bases. This CDR3 has 17 amino acids. V gave up 6 bases and J gave up 4 bases; unmatched junction bases: 16. Looked up from germline, CDR1 is MDHEN and CDR2 is SYDVKM. CDR3 coding DNA: TGTGCCAGCAGCTTCATCGGGCTAGCGGGATCCATTTACGAGCAGTACTTC. Translating it yields CASSFIGLAGSIYEQYF. The full variable domain, in which reference TRBV28 and TRBJ2-7 provide the parts outside the CDR3, is DVKVTQSSRYLVKRTGEKVFLECVQDMDHENMFWYRQDPGLGLRLIYFSYDVKMKEKGDIPEGYSVSREKKERFSLILESASTNQTSMYLCASSFIGLAGSIYEQYFGPGTRLTVT.

This clonotype was seen only a few times. V is TRBV7-3 and J is TRBJ2-6; D might be TRBD1 (6 bases). V was pared by 5 bases and J by 0 bases, with 17 bases between. The CDR3 covers 18 residues. Germline V gene lookup returns CDR1 SGHTA and CDR2 FQGTGA. CDR3 in amino acids: CASSLSGTSSSGANVLTF. CDR3 nucleotides: TGTGCCAGCAGCCTCTCCGGGACATCGAGCTCTGGGGCCAACGTCCTGACTTTC.

A few counts support this clonotype. V is TRBV7-8 and J is TRBJ2-3; D is tentatively TRBD1 or TRBD2 (6 bases each). Germline-derived CDR1 and CDR2 are SGHVS and FQNEAQ. Trimming took off 4 bases at V and 6 bases at J, with 26 bases between the two ends. This CDR3 is 18 amino acids long. The CDR3, as DNA: TGTGCCAGCAGCTCTCCCTTTCTAGGACTAACAGGGACGGATACGCAGTATTTT. Protein sequence: CASSSPFLGLTGTDTQYF.

This clonotype was picked up a small number of times. The chain is built from TRBV14 and TRBJ2-7; D is unresolved. Germline V gives CDR1 SGHDN, CDR2 FVKESK. This CDR3 has 16 residues. V shed 1 base and J shed 0 bases, with 13 bases lying between them. The CDR3 nucleotides are TGTGCCAGCAGCCAAGTCATCCAAAACCTCTCCTACGAGCAGTACTTC. Its translation is CASSQVIQNLSYEQYF. Supplemented by reference TRBV14 and TRBJ2-7, the full variable domain reads EAGVTQFPSHSVIEKGQTVTLRCDPISGHDNLYWYRRVMGKEIKFLLHFVKESKQDESGMPNNRFLAERTGGTYSTLKVQPAELEDSGVYFCASSQVIQNLSYEQYFGPGTRLTVT.

This clonotype was seen a few times. V gene TRBV4-3 combines with J gene TRBJ2-2, with 7 bases matching TRBD2. The CDR3 spans 14 residues. V dropped 2 bases and J dropped 7; count of bases not matched to a gene: 4. Germline lookup yields CDR1 LGHNA and CDR2 YSLEER. The CDR3 nucleotides read TGCGCCAGCAGCCAATGGGAGGGCCACGGGGAGCTGTTTTTT. Amino acid sequence: CASSQWEGHGELFF.

The gene calls are TRBV20-1 and TRBJ2-4, with D perhaps TRBD2 (6 bases). CDR3 length: 15 residues. The ends were cut back, 2 bases at V and 8 bases at J, with 19 bases in the middle. CDR1 and CDR2 from the germline V gene are DFQATT and SNEGSKA (reference sequence). CDR3 in amino acids: CSARSTSGSGDIQYF. For the CDR3, the DNA is TGCAGTGCTAGATCCACGTCCGGGAGTGGGGACATTCAGTACTTC.

This clonotype has just a few counts. V is TRBV9 and J is TRBJ2-1; TRBD2 matches 10 bases. Trimming at V came to 3 bases and at J to 10 bases, leaving 7 bases not matched to a gene. The CDR3 covers 14 residues. The germline V gene encodes CDR1 SGDLS and CDR2 YYNGEE. In nucleotides, the CDR3 is TGTGCCAGCAGCGACGGCCTGACTAGCGGGGAGCAGTTCTTC. It specifies CASSDGLTSGEQFF.

Only a few counts were recorded for this clonotype. J is TRBJ2-3 and V is TRBV10-3, with unresolved D. CDR1 and CDR2 (germline): ENHRY, SYGVKD. The CDR3 has 14 residues. With 2 bases removed from V and 2 bases from J, the gap between germline ends came to 8 bases. The CDR3 loop reads CAISEGAFTDTQYF. CDR3 bases: TGTGCCATCAGTGAGGGAGCGTTCACAGATACGCAGTATTTT.

This clonotype was counted between two and nine times. CDR3 residues: CASSPRGAGSKGYTF. For the CDR3, the DNA is TGTGCCAGCTCACCACGAGGGGCTGGGAGTAAAGGCTACACCTTC. The J gene is TRBJ1-2, the V gene TRBV18; TRBD1 might be the D (5 bases). Trimming cost V 1 base and J 8 bases, with 17 bases left between them. The CDR3 extends over 15 amino acids. The germline gives CDR1 KGHSH, CDR2 LQKENI.

The chain links TRBV6-1 to TRBJ2-1, with 7 bases that match TRBD1. The CDR3 spans 16 residues. V trimming: 6 bases; J trimming: 9 bases; junction bases outside the gene matches: 17. Germline CDR1 is MNHNS and CDR2 is SASEGT. In nucleotides, the CDR3 is TGTGCCAGCAGGACGACCGGGACAGTTCTAGCCGGTGAGCAGTTCTTC. It specifies CASRTTGTVLAGEQFF.

This clonotype has more than one count but fewer than ten. The chain joins TRBV11-3 to TRBJ2-1, with TRBD2 matching 9 bases. This CDR3 contains 14 residues. Germline V gives CDR1 SGHNT, CDR2 YENEEA. V lost 8 bases to trimming and J lost 2 bases; unmatched junction nucleotides: 4. As DNA, the CDR3 is TGTGCCAGCCAGTTAGCGGGGGCCTACAATGAGCAGTTCTTC. Translated: CASQLAGAYNEQFF.

There are a few counts of this clonotype. The chain has TRBV5-1 and TRBJ1-2, with TRBD1 matching over 7 bases. Germline values: CDR1 SGHRS, CDR2 YFSETQ. Trimming removed 5 bases from V and 3 bases from J; junction bases left unmatched: 13. This CDR3 spans 16 amino acids. Written as DNA, the CDR3 is TGCGCCAGCAGTCGGCAGGGGGAAGGAATTGACTATGGCTACACCTTC. Translating gives CASSRQGEGIDYGYTF.

This clonotype has a count of ten or more. This chain links TRBV12-3 or TRBV12-4 with TRBJ2-5; a weak D match, TRBD2 (6 bases). The germline V and J ends were trimmed by 5 bases and 5 bases, with 12 bases remaining between them. This CDR3 comprises 13 residues. The CDR3 coding sequence is TGTGCCAGCAGTCCGACTAGGATGGAGACCCAGTACTTC. Amino acid sequence: CASSPTRMETQYF.